The 8 T cell receptor beta chains below all came from one sample that was sequenced in a study of T-cell reconstitution after alpha-beta-depleted transplantation in children. Library preparation (for TCRbeta) was performed with unique molecular identifiers. One entry per CDR3 protein, called by TCRdb with MiXCR from the PCR reads. Seen here are hundreds of thousands of distinct CDR3 sequences, around 15% observed once, and the top ten hold approximately 28%. This specimen consisted of PBMCs, mostly from graft donor cells, obtained 360 days after TCRalphabeta/CD19-depleted stem cell transplant. The receptors stem from a boy younger than two who had a stem cell transplant for Wiskott-Aldrich syndrome, so the T cells may come from the graft donor.

The chain combines TRBV5-1 with TRBJ1-1, with D perhaps matching TRBD1 (5 bases). CDR3 size: 14 residues. V was clipped by 4 bases and J by 7 bases, with 17 bases between them. Germline V gene lookup returns CDR1 SGHRS and CDR2 YFSETQ. The CDR3 protein is CASSASGLGVEAFF. CDR3 bases: TGCGCCAGCAGCGCCTCGGGACTGGGGGTTGAAGCTTTCTTT.

This clonotype was seen a handful of times. The chain employs TRBV12-3 or TRBV12-4 and TRBJ1-5; maybe TRBD1 (5 bases). Trimming left V 3 bases short and J 5 bases short, with 11 bases between. This CDR3 comprises 14 residues. CDR3 sequence: CASSLRGRYQPQHF. CDR3 in DNA: TGTGCCAGCAGTTTGAGGGGACGGTATCAGCCCCAGCATTTT.

V is TRBV19 and J is TRBJ2-5, with 7 bases that match TRBD1. This CDR3 contains 14 residues. V trimming: 6 bases; J trimming: 0 bases; junction bases outside the gene matches: 4. Germline V CDR1 and CDR2: LNHDA, SQIVND (reference sequence). The CDR3 here is CASRQGQNQETQYF. The CDR3 DNA reads as TGTGCCAGTAGGCAGGGACAGAACCAAGAGACCCAGTACTTC.

This clonotype has more than one count but fewer than ten. The chain recombines TRBV11-2 with TRBJ2-1; no firm D call. The germline V gene has CDR1 SGHAT and CDR2 FQNNGV. The CDR3 covers 17 residues. The V end lost 0 bases, the J end lost 4 bases, and 16 bases lay between the germline ends. CDR3 in amino acids: CASSLESRPTPYNEQFF. CDR3 DNA: TGTGCCAGCAGCTTAGAATCTAGGCCCACTCCTTACAATGAGCAGTTCTTC.

This clonotype has just a few counts. The rearrangement uses TRBV28 and TRBJ2-1; a weak D match, TRBD2 (5 bases). The CDR3 sequence is 11 residues long. Trimming took off 6 bases at V and 8 bases at J, with 8 bases between the two ends. Germline CDR1 and CDR2: MDHEN and SYDVKM. The CDR3 reads CASRLRDEQFF. The CDR3 bases are TGTGCCAGCAGGTTGCGGGATGAGCAGTTCTTC.

This clonotype was seen a few times. The V and J genes are TRBV4-1 and TRBJ2-4, with TRBD1 matching over 10 bases. The CDR3 is made up of 16 amino acids. Unmatched junction bases numbered 2, after V lost 2 bases and J lost 1 base. The germline V gene encodes CDR1 MGHRA and CDR2 YSYEKL. The CDR3 region is CASSQLGQGAKNIQYF. The CDR3 DNA is TGCGCCAGCAGCCAATTGGGACAGGGGGCCAAAAACATTCAGTACTTC.

The gene calls are TRBV5-8 and TRBJ2-5; D is perhaps TRBD2 (6 bases). The germline V and J ends were trimmed by 6 bases and 5 bases, with 14 bases remaining between them. The CDR3 spans 13 residues. Germline V gene lookup returns CDR1 SGHTS and CDR2 YDEGEE. CDR3 coding DNA: TGTGCCAGCACAACCCGGGGGTCGGAGACCCAGTACTTC. Its protein is CASTTRGSETQYF.

In its sample, this clonotype was seen a few times. This chain connects TRBV10-3 to TRBJ2-7, with TRBD1 matching 11 bases. V was clipped by 5 bases and J by 3 bases; unmatched bases: 6. In germline, CDR1 is ENHRY, CDR2 SYGVKD. The CDR3 sequence is 15 residues long. DNA of the CDR3: TGTGCCATCAGTTGGACAGGGGGCGCCGGCTACGAGCAGTACTTC. Amino acids: CAISWTGGAGYEQYF.